This TCR beta chain was documented in a study of T cells in Graves' hyperthyroidism and ophthalmopathy. Whole-study context: Initial diagnosis, before any treatment, was when peripheral blood was collected. Study-level points and caveats: Researchers found most expanded thyroid clonotypes above 0.001 in blood as well.

The V gene lost 0 bases and the J gene lost 6 bases, with 18 bases spanning the gap. Germline V CDR1 and CDR2: SGHTA, FQGTGA. The CDR3 has 17 amino acids. In the case of this clonotype: As yet, its antigen is unknown.

The CDR3 regions of TCR beta were amplified from RNA transcripts. TCR CDR3 underwent first-round RT-PCR with the HTBI primer set. TCRdb reprocessed the multiplex PCR reads via MiXCR and lists one record per CDR3 protein. The table shows approximately 410,000 distinct CDR3 sequences, with approximately 14% occurring only once. Absence of ophthalmopathy progression within 18 months defined stable Graves' hyperthyroidism. Each 10 ml fresh peripheral blood draw supplied the PBMCs. The clonotype comes from a woman between 18 and 29 years old with Graves' hyperthyroidism. Sequenced material: blood. The gene calls are TRBV7-3 and TRBJ2-1; D is possibly TRBD1 (6 bases). The CDR3 sequence is CASSLTEGQSGSNEQFF. The CDR3 DNA follows: TGTGCCAGCAGCTTAACAGAAGGACAGTCCGGGTCCAATGAGCAGTTCTTC.